Below, one TCR beta chain is given with its context. These data come from a study of PD-L1 blockade in urothelial cancer. On the study more broadly: Counts from blood samples showed a median of 141,255 T cells.

Deletions cut 5 bases from V and 6 bases from J, with 8 bases between. The CDR3 is 11 amino acids. Germline CDR1 reads SEHNR; CDR2 reads FQNEAQ (reference sequence). TCRdb keeps only in-frame clones here, not all; method: immunoSEQ multiplex PCR. The sample contains around 40,000 clones, around 89% of which appear only once. This clonotype was obtained from a man in his sixties with urothelial cancer. V and J are TRBV7-9 and TRBJ2-7; weak D call: TRBD2 (5 bases). The material sequenced was PBMCs, taken around atezolizumab (anti-PD-L1) treatment. This CDR3 reads CASSGRAEQYF. The CDR3 coding sequence is TGTGCCAGCAGCGGGAGAGCCGAGCAGTACTTC. The full variable domain, completed using reference TRBV7-9 and TRBJ2-7, is DTGVSQNPRHKITKRGQNVTFRCDPISEHNRLYWYRQTLGQGPEFLTYFQNEAQLEKSRLLSDRFSAERPKGSFSTLEIQRTEQGDSAMYLCASSGRAEQYFGPGTRLTVT.